This T cell receptor beta chain was profiled in a study of Graves' ophthalmopathy and Graves' hyperthyroidism. Study as a whole: Blood was drawn at initial diagnosis, before any treatment.

The study amplified TCR beta CDR3 regions using RNA transcripts. HTBI-primed first-round RT-PCR preceded second-round multiplex PCR. TCRdb re-derived calls from the multiplex PCR reads in MiXCR, one entry per CDR3 protein. The data contain hundreds of thousands of distinct CDR3 sequences, under 25% of them seen just once; the ten biggest clones take up around 3.1%. Exclusion applied to patients with other autoimmune diseases, uncontrolled infections, pregnancy or lactation. Clinical symptoms, serum thyroxine, TRAb, thyroid ultrasound and orbital computed tomography were relied on for diagnosis. This clonotype was seen repeatedly, ten times or more. Its target is unknown. V was shortened by 6 bases and J by 5 bases, with 17 bases between the two germline ends. Germline V lookup: CDR1 DFQATT, CDR2 SNEGSKA (reference sequence). This CDR3 comprises 14 residues. Points from the study as a whole: Also, most clonotypes expanded in the thyroid above 0.001 frequency appeared in blood.

Sequenced input: peripheral blood. The chain is built from TRBV20-1 and TRBJ2-4; the D gene is possibly TRBD2 (7 bases). The clonotype originates from a woman younger than 35 with stable Graves' hyperthyroidism. The chain's CDR3 is CSASRQAGENIQYF. The CDR3 DNA reads as TGCAGTGCGAGTAGACAGGCGGGAGAAAACATTCAGTACTTC.